The next 32 T cell receptor beta chains were all read from a single sample in a study of molecular identifiers for immune sequencing clone quantification. Using its own MiXCR run on the PCR reads, TCRdb lists one record per CDR3 protein. Of 85,000 to 90,000 distinct CDR3 sequences listed, under 20% were seen once; the top ten hold around 0.91%. Sequenced input: naive CD8+ T cells from blood, with Jurkat cell RNA spiked in. Regarding subset: FACS-sorted CD8+CD4-CCR7+CD45RA+ naive T cells. These receptors were obtained from a human donor in good health. Some libraries in this study had Jurkat cell RNA spiked in.

This clonotype was recorded many times. This chain connects TRBV20-1 to TRBJ2-7; D is undetermined. This CDR3 contains 12 residues. With 4 bases removed from V and 9 bases from J, the gap between germline ends came to 16 bases. From germline, CDR1 is DFQATT and CDR2 SNEGSKA (reference sequence). CDR3 coding DNA: TGCAGTGCTACTCCTCCTAGTTTTCGGCAGTACTTC. This sequence encodes CSATPPSFRQYF.

This clonotype showed up many times. The chain employs TRBV2 and TRBJ2-2, with D possibly matching TRBD2 (6 bases). This CDR3 has 13 amino acids. V was trimmed by 6 bases and J by 6 bases, leaving 11 bases between them. Looked up from germline, CDR1 is SNHLY and CDR2 is FYNNEI. The CDR3 nucleotides are TGTGCCAGCAGGACTAGTATAGCCGGGGAGCTGTTTTTT. It is translated as CASRTSIAGELFF. The full variable domain, rest sourced from reference TRBV2 and TRBJ2-2, is EPEVTQTPSHQVTQMGQEVILRCVPISNHLYFYWYRQILGQKVEFLVSFYNNEISEKSEIFDDQFSVERPDGSNFTLKIRSTKLEDSAMYFCASRTSIAGELFFGEGSRLTVL.

The V and J genes are TRBV7-6 and TRBJ2-5; no clear D. The CDR3 contains 14 residues. The V and J ends lost 0 bases and 5 bases respectively, with 10 bases between them. The germline gives CDR1 SGHVS, CDR2 FNYEAQ. The CDR3 spells CASSLAGRYETQYF. The CDR3 region has the DNA TGTGCCAGCAGCTTAGCGGGCCGGTATGAGACCCAGTACTTC.

This clonotype was detected many times. The chain carries TRBV7-9 and TRBJ2-3; 7 positions match TRBD2. Germline CDR1 reads SEHNR; CDR2 reads FQNEAQ (reference sequence). The J segment lost 2 bases and the V segment lost 6 bases, leaving 11 bases of the junction unmatched. CDR3 size: 16 residues. This CDR3 reads CASSSIGGKYTDTQYF. CDR3 nucleotides: TGTGCCAGCAGTTCGATCGGGGGGAAATACACAGATACGCAGTATTTT.

To note about this clonotype: A much larger clone lies one base from this, so it may be a read error. The V gene is TRBV28, the J gene TRBJ2-5; TRBD2 agrees at 7 bases. The CDR3 has 15 amino acids. Per germline, CDR1 MDHEN and CDR2 SYDVKM. The CDR3 loop reads CASSLTTSWQGTQYF. CDR3 nucleotide sequence: TGTGCCAGCAGTTTAACGACTAGCTGGCAAGGGACCCAGTACTTC. The full variable domain, in which reference TRBV28 and TRBJ2-5 provide the parts outside the CDR3, is DVKVTQSSRYLVKRTGEKVFLECVQDMDHENMFWYRQDPGLGLRLIYFSYDVKMKEKGDIPEGYSVSREKKERFSLILESASTNQTSMYLCASSLTTSWQGTQYFGPGTRLLVL.

About this clonotype: A single base separates this from a much larger clone, so it may be a read error. The rearrangement links TRBV7-9 to TRBJ1-4, with D possibly matching TRBD1 (6 bases). Looked up from germline, CDR1 is SEHNR and CDR2 is FQNEAQ (reference sequence). This CDR3 contains 13 residues. CDR3 region: CASSRTENENLFF. The DNA for the CDR3 is TGTGCCAGCAGTCGGACAGAAAATGAAAACCTGTTTTTT.

This clonotype has a handful of counts. A much larger clone differs by one base, so this may be a read error. The V call is TRBV27, the J call TRBJ2-3, with D perhaps TRBD2 (6 bases). This CDR3 comprises 16 residues. Trimming took 6 bases from V and 8 from J, leaving 24 bases between them. Germline CDR1 is MNHEY and CDR2 is SMNVEV (reference sequence). The CDR3, as DNA: TGTGCCAGCAGCTGGAGCGGAGGGACGTGGGCAGGTACGCAGTATTTT. Translating gives CASSWSGGTWAGTQYF.

This clonotype was recorded at least ten times. The rearrangement joins TRBV27 to TRBJ2-5; D is unresolved. The CDR3 length is 12 residues. V was shortened by 3 bases and J by 4 bases, with 6 bases between the two germline ends. Looked up from germline, CDR1 is MNHEY and CDR2 is SMNVEV (reference sequence). The CDR3 sequence is CASSLPPETQYF. The CDR3 DNA reads as TGTGCCAGCAGTTTGCCCCCAGAGACCCAGTACTTC.

This clonotype was seen ten or more times. The V call is TRBV28, the J call TRBJ2-1; TRBD2 agrees at 10 bases. The V gene end was trimmed by 5 bases and the J gene end by 4 bases; junction bases not matched to a gene: 5. The CDR3 runs 15 residues. CDR1 is MDHEN and CDR2 is SYDVKM in the germline V gene. This chain's CDR3 is CASSPGTSEYNEQFF. The CDR3 region has the DNA TGTGCCAGCAGTCCCGGGACTAGCGAGTACAATGAGCAGTTCTTC.

In this sample, this clonotype turned up many times. The chain uses TRBV5-1 and TRBJ2-5; the D gene is possibly TRBD1 (5 bases). Trimming removed 0 bases at V and 4 bases at J, with 13 bases between. CDR1 is SGHRS and CDR2 is YFSETQ in the germline V gene. This CDR3 has 15 amino acids. CDR3 region: CASSLGQSIIETQYF. As DNA, the CDR3 is TGCGCCAGCAGCTTGGGACAGAGTATAATAGAGACCCAGTACTTC.

In the case of this clonotype: A much larger clone lies one base from this, so it may be a read error. The chain uses TRBV27 and TRBJ1-5; 10 bases match TRBD1. In germline, CDR1 is MNHEY, CDR2 SMNVEV (reference sequence). The CDR3 covers 14 residues. V shed 10 bases, J shed 3 bases, and the junction held 6 bases outside the gene matches. CDR3 bases: TGTGCCACCAGGGACAGGGGATACAATCAGCCCCAGCATTTT. Translation gives CATRDRGYNQPQHF.

The chain has TRBV4-3 and TRBJ2-7, with 9 bases aligning to TRBD2. Germline V CDR1 and CDR2: LGHNA, YSLEER. Trimming removed 0 bases from V and 2 bases from J; junction bases left unmatched: 8. CDR3 length equals 17 residues. The CDR3 DNA sequence: TGCGCCAGCAGCCAAGATTCCCCAGCGGGGGGTCCCTACGAGCAGTACTTC. Amino acids: CASSQDSPAGGPYEQYF.

This clonotype has a count of ten or more. V is TRBV29-1 and J is TRBJ2-7; 7 positions agree with TRBD2. CDR1 SQVTM and CDR2 ANQGSEA come from the germline V gene. The V and J ends lost 0 bases and 2 bases, in that order; junction bases with no gene match: 7. The CDR3 is made up of 15 amino acids. The CDR3 region is CSVEDPLAETYEQYF. CDR3 DNA sequence: TGCAGCGTTGAAGATCCGCTAGCGGAGACCTACGAGCAGTACTTC.

The chain couples TRBV11-2 to TRBJ2-7; D gene ambiguous. V was clipped by 1 base and J by 6 bases, with 10 bases between them. Germline V gene data show CDR1 as SGHAT and CDR2 as FQNNGV. This CDR3 spans 13 amino acids. Here the CDR3 DNA reads TGTGCCAGCAGCTTAGCCCTAGAACCCGAGCAGTACTTC. It encodes CASSLALEPEQYF. Based on the CDR3 plus reference TRBV11-2 and TRBJ2-7, the full variable domain is EAGVAQSPRYKIIEKRQSVAFWCNPISGHATLYWYQQILGQGPKLLIQFQNNGVVDDSQLPKDRFSAERLKGVDSTLKIQPAKLEDSAVYLCASSLALEPEQYFGPGTRLTVT.

The V gene is TRBV20-1, the J gene TRBJ2-7, with 7 positions matching TRBD2. The V gene's germline CDR1 is DFQATT and CDR2 SNEGSKA (reference sequence). The CDR3 is 15 residues long. V was clipped by 6 bases and J by 2 bases; unmatched bases: 13. CDR3: CSAGDRAGFTYEQYF. CDR3 sequence (DNA): TGCAGTGCCGGGGATCGAGCGGGATTCACCTACGAGCAGTACTTC.

In regard to this clonotype: Since the CDR3 does not end with the conserved phenylalanine or tryptophan, this likely comes from a read error. The chain recombines TRBV3-1 with TRBJ1-2; no clear D gene. V lost 5 bases, J lost 3 bases, and 10 bases lay in between. The CDR3 extends over 13 amino acids. Germline V lookup: CDR1 LGHDT, CDR2 YNNKEL (reference sequence). The CDR3 bases are TGTGCCAGCAGCACCTCCCGTCACTATGGCTACACCATC. Its translation: CASSTSRHYGYTI.

The V gene is TRBV27, the J gene TRBJ2-7, with TRBD1 as a possible D gene (6 bases). V lost 5 bases, J lost 2 bases, and 16 bases lay in between. The CDR3 extends over 15 amino acids. Per the germline V gene, CDR1 is MNHEY and CDR2 is SMNVEV (reference sequence). This CDR3 reads CASSPTGSPTYEQYF. The CDR3 DNA is TGTGCCAGCAGTCCCACAGGGAGTCCGACCTACGAGCAGTACTTC.

The CDR3 here is CASSSRVAGGNDNEQFF. In nucleotides, the CDR3 is TGTGCCAGCAGTTCTCGGGTAGCGGGAGGGAACGACAATGAGCAGTTCTTC. The V and J genes are TRBV27 and TRBJ2-1, with TRBD2 matching over 11 bases. Germline V CDR1 and CDR2: MNHEY, SMNVEV (reference sequence). V was pared by 4 bases and J by 5 bases, with 10 bases of the junction left unmatched. The CDR3 is 17 amino acids.

This clonotype was seen many times. The rearrangement joins TRBV6-2 or TRBV6-3 to TRBJ2-1; 7 bases are a match to TRBD1. The CDR3 is 14 amino acids. The junction had 9 bases not matched to a gene; V was cut back by 5 bases and J by 8 bases. Germline values: CDR1 MNHEY, CDR2 SVGEGT. The CDR3 bases are TGTGCCAGCAGTGACAGACAGGGAAGGGATGAGCAGTTCTTC. It is translated as CASSDRQGRDEQFF.

Comments on this clonotype: Possible read error: a much larger clone is one base away. The V call is TRBV4-3, the J call TRBJ1-4; 8 bases are a match to TRBD1. Germline V gives CDR1 LGHNA, CDR2 YSLEER. This CDR3 spans 19 amino acids. CDR3 protein: CASSQDLKAGGLANEKLSF. CDR3 DNA sequence: TGCGCCAGCAGCCAAGATCTTAAGGCAGGGGGCCTGGCTAATGAAAAACTGTCTTTT.

This clonotype was seen many times. The chain combines TRBV6-5 with TRBJ2-2; D remains ambiguous. The V gene's germline CDR1 is MNHEY and CDR2 SVGAGI. This CDR3 has 15 residues. V dropped 0 bases and J dropped 1 base, with 6 bases sitting between them. In DNA, the CDR3 is TGTGCCAGCAGTTACTCGACCGGGAACACCGGGGAGCTGTTTTTT. Translation: CASSYSTGNTGELFF.

This clonotype was seen many times. The chain is built from TRBV11-2 and TRBJ2-1; the match to TRBD2 covers 9 bases. This CDR3 is built from 14 residues. The V segment lost 5 bases and the J segment 7 bases; nucleotides outside the gene matches: 6. CDR1 is SGHAT, CDR2 FQNNGV, per germline. DNA for the CDR3: TGTGCCAGCAGCCACGGGACTAGCCAGAATGAGCAGTTCTTC. It encodes CASSHGTSQNEQFF.

This clonotype appeared many times. The CDR3 reads CASSTDTSSYEQYF. In nucleotides, the CDR3 is TGTGCCAGTAGTACCGACACGAGCTCCTACGAGCAGTACTTC. The chain carries TRBV19 and TRBJ2-7, with D uncertain. V gave up 4 bases and J gave up 0 bases, with 10 bases separating them. Germline-derived CDR1 and CDR2 are LNHDA and SQIVND (reference sequence). This CDR3 contains 14 residues.

The chain combines TRBV5-5 with TRBJ2-7; unclear D gene. Germline loops: CDR1 SGHKS, CDR2 YYEKEE (reference sequence). The CDR3 sequence is 16 residues long. Trimming pared 4 bases from V and 1 base from J, leaving 18 bases between. The CDR3, as DNA: TGTGCCAGCAGCCCGGATCGCCAGCGCGCGTCCTACGAGCAGTACTTC. This encodes CASSPDRQRASYEQYF.

This clonotype has at least ten counts. The rearrangement joins TRBV7-9 to TRBJ2-7; tentatively, D is TRBD1 (6 bases). CDR3 length: 15 residues. Trimming cost V 0 bases and J 1 base, with 10 bases left between them. Germline assignment: CDR1 SEHNR and CDR2 FQNEAQ (reference sequence). The CDR3 here is CASSLAQGMSYEQYF. CDR3 in DNA: TGTGCCAGCAGCTTAGCACAGGGTATGTCCTACGAGCAGTACTTC.

This clonotype was counted at least ten times. This chain joins TRBV4-1 and TRBJ1-2; no clear D. CDR3 length equals 13 residues. Germline V gene sequence: CDR1 MGHRA, CDR2 YSYEKL. V lost 0 bases and J lost 5, with 7 bases in between. CDR3 sequence: CASSQESSYGYTF. CDR3 DNA: TGCGCCAGCAGCCAAGAGAGCAGTTATGGCTACACCTTC.

This clonotype was recorded many times. This CDR3 is CASWDDSAKNIQYF. The CDR3, as DNA: TGTGCCAGTTGGGACGATTCAGCCAAAAACATTCAGTACTTC. V gene TRBV19 combines with J gene TRBJ2-4; the D gene could be TRBD1 or TRBD2 (5 bases each). CDR3 length: 14 amino acids. Trimming pared 8 bases from V and 0 bases from J, leaving 11 bases between. CDR1 and CDR2 from the germline V gene are LNHDA and SQIVND (reference sequence).

This sequence joins TRBV28 and TRBJ2-1; D tentatively reads TRBD1 or TRBD2 (6 bases each). Germline V gene data show CDR1 as MDHEN and CDR2 as SYDVKM. V lost 5 bases and J 6 bases, leaving 14 bases between the germline ends. This CDR3 comprises 14 residues. The CDR3 is CASSLGGWINEQFF. CDR3 sequence (DNA): TGTGCCAGCAGTCTAGGGGGGTGGATCAATGAGCAGTTCTTC.

This clonotype was found many times. The CDR3: CSVEKDSLTEAFF. CDR3 in DNA: TGCAGCGTTGAAAAAGACAGTCTCACTGAAGCTTTCTTT. This chain uses TRBV29-1 with TRBJ1-1; weak D call: TRBD1 (5 bases). Germline V gene lookup returns CDR1 SQVTM and CDR2 ANQGSEA. Trimming took off 2 bases at V and 4 bases at J, with 11 bases between the two ends. The CDR3 contains 13 residues.

The chain joins TRBV19 to TRBJ1-1; no definite D call. The V gene's germline CDR1 is LNHDA and CDR2 SQIVND (reference sequence). The CDR3 totals 12 residues. Trimming shortened V by 10 bases and J by 11 bases, and 20 bases separated the two germline ends. For the CDR3, the DNA is TGTGCCACCAACCCGGGAAACACCGACGCTTTCTTT. Protein: CATNPGNTDAFF.

On this clonotype itself: Since a much larger clone is just one base distant, this may be a read error. In this CDR3 the conserved last residue, phenylalanine or tryptophan, is missing, so a read error is likely. The V call is TRBV27, the J call TRBJ2-7, with D tentatively TRBD2 (5 bases). CDR1 and CDR2 from the germline V gene are MNHEY and SMNVEV (reference sequence). The CDR3 extends over 14 amino acids. Trimming took 3 bases from V and 1 from J, leaving 10 bases between them. In DNA, the CDR3 is TGTGCCAGCAGTTTTACGGGGATATCCTACGAGCAGTACTCC. It encodes CASSFTGISYEQYS.

As to this clonotype: One base away lies a much larger clone, so this may be a sequencing read error. DNA of the CDR3: TGTGCCAGCAGCCCCGCGTGGGCAGCGGGGGACGAGCGGTACTTC. Its protein product is CASSPAWAAGDERYF. The gene calls are TRBV6-2 or TRBV6-3 and TRBJ2-7; TRBD2 matches 8 bases. This CDR3 comprises 15 residues. Germline V lookup: CDR1 MNHEY, CDR2 SVGEGT.